Listed below are T cell receptor beta chains from one sample, sequenced in a study of early T cells in non-severe SARS-CoV-2 infection. Each CDR3 protein is one row after TCRdb ran MiXCR on the 5' RACE reads. The sample consists of 75,000 to 100,000 distinct CDR3 sequences, approximately 16% of them appearing once. Sequenced input: whole blood. These receptor sequences come from an adult who was a healthcare worker with PCR-confirmed SARS-CoV-2 infection or an uninfected control (not recorded which). The CDR3 runs from the conserved cysteine through the conserved F or W. The order of the fields is D gene, J gene, V gene, clone size, CDR3 protein, CDR3 DNA. A D gene is named only where the DNA matches it firmly. The size entry is marked missing in some rows and otherwise reads once, few, many or a size class.

>TRBD1|TRBJ2-2|TRBV12-3/TRBV12-4|NA
CASSGQGLYTGELFF
TGTGCCAGCAGCGGACAGGGGTTGTATACCGGGGAGCTGTTTTTT
>TRBD1|TRBJ2-1|TRBV5-4|few
CASSLWDRHNEQFF
TGTGCCAGCAGCTTGTGGGACAGACACAATGAGCAGTTCTTC
>TRBD1|TRBJ1-1|TRBV12-3/TRBV12-4|many
CASSTRQGLNTEAFF
TGTGCCAGCAGTACCCGACAGGGATTGAACACTGAAGCTTTCTTT
>NA|TRBJ2-1|TRBV6-2/TRBV6-3|NA
CASSYIGEQFF
TGTGCCAGCAGTTACATCGGTGAGCAGTTCTTC
>TRBD1|TRBJ2-1|TRBV27|many
CASGQGNEQFF
TGTGCCAGCGGACAGGGCAATGAGCAGTTCTTC
>TRBD1|TRBJ1-1|TRBV29-1|NA
CSVATGGGNTEAFF
TGCAGCGTTGCCACAGGGGGCGGGAACACTGAAGCTTTCTTT
>TRBD1|TRBJ1-5|TRBV24-1|many
CATSDRYMRQGSNQPQHF
TGTGCCACCAGTGATCGCTATATGAGACAGGGTAGCAATCAGCCCCAGCATTTT
>NA|TRBJ1-5|TRBV6-2/TRBV6-3|few
CASMEALYSNQPQHF
TGTGCCAGCATGGAGGCACTCTATAGCAATCAGCCCCAGCATTTT
>TRBD2|TRBJ2-3|TRBV20-1|NA
CSARSVTSGRTDTQYF
TGCAGTGCTAGATCCGTAACTAGCGGGAGAACAGATACGCAGTATTTT
>NA|TRBJ1-6|TRBV5-4|few
CASSGGQLYNSPLHF
TGTGCCAGCAGCGGTGGACAGCTCTATAATTCACCCCTCCACTTT
>NA|TRBJ1-1|TRBV28|NA
CASSLPGFGGAFF
TGTGCCAGCAGTTTACCAGGGTTCGGTGGGGCTTTCTTT
>TRBD1|TRBJ2-1|TRBV4-2|few
CASSQGQGVNEQFF
TGTGCCAGCAGCCAAGGACAGGGTGTAAATGAGCAGTTCTTC
>TRBD1|TRBJ1-2|TRBV20-1|few
CSASGQGNYGYTF
TGCAGTGCTTCGGGACAGGGTAACTATGGCTACACCTTC
>NA|TRBJ2-7|TRBV27|few
CASSFGTASYEQYF
TGTGCCAGCAGTTTCGGAACGGCCTCCTACGAGCAGTACTTC
>TRBD2|TRBJ2-1|TRBV4-3|NA
CASSQEVYRTSEYEQFF
TGCGCCAGCAGCCAAGAAGTGTATCGGACTAGTGAGTATGAGCAGTTCTTC
>NA|TRBJ2-3|TRBV20-1|NA
CSARDSGLGDTQYF
TGCAGTGCTAGAGACTCAGGGTTGGGAGATACGCAGTATTTT
>TRBD2|TRBJ2-3|TRBV12-3/TRBV12-4|few
CASSWTSGVSDTQYF
TGTGCCAGCAGTTGGACTAGCGGGGTATCAGATACGCAGTATTTT
>NA|TRBJ2-5|TRBV15|NA
CATSRDRAGKETQYF
TGTGCCACCAGCAGAGATCGAGCGGGTAAAGAGACCCAGTACTTC
>NA|TRBJ2-3|TRBV12-3/TRBV12-4|NA
CASTDTDTQYF
TGTGCCAGCACCGACACAGATACGCAGTATTTT
>NA|TRBJ2-2|TRBV28|few
CASSAQGSTGELFF
TGTGCCAGCAGTGCACAGGGATCCACCGGGGAGCTGTTTTTT
>TRBD2|TRBJ2-7|TRBV20-1|NA
CSASDSGSYEQYF
TGCAGTGCTAGTGATAGCGGGAGCTACGAGCAGTACTTC
>NA|TRBJ2-1|TRBV7-8|NA
CASERSPNYNEQFF
TGTGCCAGCGAAAGGAGCCCAAATTACAATGAGCAGTTCTTC
>TRBD2|TRBJ2-6|TRBV7-9|few
CASSLLSIKTSGTLSGANVLTF
TGTGCCAGCAGCTTACTATCTATAAAGACTAGCGGGACTCTCTCTGGGGCCAACGTCCTGACTTTC
>NA|TRBJ2-1|TRBV7-2|few
CASSPLRSHNEQFF
TGTGCCAGCAGCCCCCTAAGGAGCCACAATGAGCAGTTCTTC
>TRBD2|TRBJ2-1|TRBV5-4|once
CASSLRLAGENEQFF
TGTGCCAGCAGCTTGCGCCTAGCGGGAGAAAATGAGCAGTTCTTC
>TRBD1|TRBJ2-5|TRBV18|few
CASSRDRETQYF
TGTGCCAGCTCACGGGACAGAGAGACCCAGTACTTC
>NA|TRBJ1-1|TRBV30|NA
CAWSFTGNTEAFF
TGTGCCTGGAGTTTCACAGGGAACACTGAAGCTTTCTTT
>TRBD1|TRBJ1-1|TRBV3-1|NA
CASSVLTGATNTEAFF
TGTGCCAGCAGCGTTTTGACAGGGGCAACGAACACTGAAGCTTTCTTT
>TRBD1|TRBJ1-1|TRBV12-3/TRBV12-4|many
CASRRRTGPGTEAFF
TGTGCCAGCAGGCGGCGGACAGGGCCAGGCACTGAAGCTTTCTTT
>NA|TRBJ2-1|TRBV20-1|many
CSAGLAGGDYNEQFF
TGCAGTGCCGGACTTGCAGGAGGGGATTACAATGAGCAGTTCTTC
>NA|TRBJ2-1|TRBV5-1|many
CASSSGVGSSWNEQFF
TGCGCCAGCAGCTCCGGCGTTGGGTCCTCTTGGAATGAGCAGTTCTTC
>NA|TRBJ2-7|TRBV7-9|NA
CASSPSRSSYEQYF
TGTGCCAGCAGCCCTAGCAGGTCGTCCTACGAGCAGTACTTC
>NA|TRBJ1-6|TRBV6-5|NA
CASSQWTVSSYNSPLHF
TGTGCCAGCAGTCAATGGACAGTGAGCTCCTATAATTCACCCCTCCACTTT
>NA|TRBJ1-2|TRBV28|once
CASSDPFANYGYTF
TGTGCCAGCAGTGACCCGTTCGCTAACTATGGCTACACCTTC
>NA|TRBJ2-3|TRBV3-1|NA
CASRLSGFWGTQYF
TGTGCCAGCAGGCTTAGCGGTTTTTGGGGTACGCAGTATTTT
>NA|TRBJ1-5|TRBV19|many
CASSRYQGDQSNQPQHF
TGTGCCAGTAGTCGCTACCAGGGAGATCAGAGCAATCAGCCCCAGCATTTT
>TRBD1|TRBJ1-2|TRBV4-3|few
CASSQEATGTYGYTF
TGCGCCAGCAGCCAAGAAGCGACAGGGACCTATGGCTACACCTTC
>TRBD1|TRBJ1-6|TRBV7-2|NA
CASCEGTGLPLHF
TGTGCCAGCTGCGAGGGGACAGGGCTACCCCTCCACTTT
>NA|TRBJ2-5|TRBV7-9|few
CASSLGETSQETQYF
TGTGCCAGCAGCTTAGGGGAGACGTCCCAAGAGACCCAGTACTTC
>NA|TRBJ1-2|TRBV6-1|many
CASSYDSDYGYTF
TGTGCCAGCAGCTACGACAGTGATTATGGCTACACCTTC
>TRBD1|TRBJ2-3|TRBV12-3/TRBV12-4|many
CASSWGQGTDTQYF
TGTGCCAGCAGTTGGGGACAGGGAACAGATACGCAGTATTTT
>NA|TRBJ2-3|TRBV7-6|few
CASSPQDDTQYF
TGTGCCAGCAGCCCACAGGATGATACGCAGTATTTT
>NA|TRBJ2-1|TRBV29-1|NA
CSAGDILNEQFF
TGCAGCGCCGGGGATATACTCAATGAGCAGTTCTTC
>TRBD1|TRBJ2-5|TRBV24-1|many
CATSDSGQGGETQYF
TGTGCCACCAGTGACTCGGGACAGGGGGGAGAGACCCAGTACTTC
>NA|TRBJ2-2|TRBV29-1|NA
CSYEDGGLFF
TGCAGTTATGAGGACGGCGGGCTGTTTTTT
>NA|TRBJ1-2|TRBV20-1|NA
CSVSPGFRGYTF
TGCAGTGTTTCCCCCGGGTTTCGGGGCTACACCTTC
>TRBD1|TRBJ2-7|TRBV5-1|few
CASSLFTGGSYEQYF
TGCGCCAGCAGCTTGTTCACAGGGGGCTCCTACGAGCAGTACTTC
>TRBD1|TRBJ2-7|TRBV4-3|few
CASSQQPGQLYEQYF
TGCGCCAGCAGCCAACAACCGGGACAGCTCTACGAGCAGTACTTC
>NA|TRBJ1-5|TRBV19|few
CASRVGHRGSLGNQPQHF
TGTGCCAGTAGAGTGGGCCATAGAGGCTCCTTGGGGAATCAGCCCCAGCATTTT
>TRBD1|TRBJ2-7|TRBV5-6|NA
CASSPDGTGVYEQYF
TGTGCCAGCAGCCCCGACGGGACAGGGGTCTACGAGCAGTACTTC
>NA|TRBJ2-5|TRBV5-1|NA
CASSLGFNQMETQYF
TGCGCCAGCAGCTTGGGGTTTAATCAGATGGAGACCCAGTACTTC
>TRBD2|TRBJ2-1|TRBV6-4|NA
CASSDSGTSGYNEQFF
TGTGCCAGCAGTGACTCGGGTACTAGCGGCTACAATGAGCAGTTCTTC
>NA|TRBJ2-2|TRBV7-9|NA
CASSLEGPNTGELFF
TGTGCCAGCAGCTTAGAGGGGCCGAACACCGGGGAGCTGTTTTTT
>TRBD1|TRBJ1-5|TRBV11-2|few
CASSLGTGPEWAQHF
TGTGCCAGCAGCTTGGGGACAGGCCCGGAATGGGCCCAGCATTTT
>NA|TRBJ2-7|TRBV20-1|many
CSARGLFGETYEQYF
TGCAGTGCTAGGGGATTGTTCGGGGAGACCTACGAGCAGTACTTC
>TRBD1|TRBJ2-7|TRBV6-5|NA
CASSTGRGQSYEQYF
TGTGCCAGCAGTACGGGCAGGGGGCAGTCCTACGAGCAGTACTTC
>NA|TRBJ2-5|TRBV12-3/TRBV12-4|many
CASSFLQGRDETQYF
TGTGCCAGCAGTTTTCTGCAGGGTAGAGATGAGACCCAGTACTTC
>NA|TRBJ2-5|TRBV5-1|NA
CASSSGPEETQYF
TGCGCCAGCAGTTCTGGACCAGAAGAGACCCAGTACTTC
>TRBD2|TRBJ2-1|TRBV20-1|NA
CSARDRLASYNEQFF
TGCAGTGCTAGAGATCGACTAGCGAGCTACAATGAGCAGTTCTTC